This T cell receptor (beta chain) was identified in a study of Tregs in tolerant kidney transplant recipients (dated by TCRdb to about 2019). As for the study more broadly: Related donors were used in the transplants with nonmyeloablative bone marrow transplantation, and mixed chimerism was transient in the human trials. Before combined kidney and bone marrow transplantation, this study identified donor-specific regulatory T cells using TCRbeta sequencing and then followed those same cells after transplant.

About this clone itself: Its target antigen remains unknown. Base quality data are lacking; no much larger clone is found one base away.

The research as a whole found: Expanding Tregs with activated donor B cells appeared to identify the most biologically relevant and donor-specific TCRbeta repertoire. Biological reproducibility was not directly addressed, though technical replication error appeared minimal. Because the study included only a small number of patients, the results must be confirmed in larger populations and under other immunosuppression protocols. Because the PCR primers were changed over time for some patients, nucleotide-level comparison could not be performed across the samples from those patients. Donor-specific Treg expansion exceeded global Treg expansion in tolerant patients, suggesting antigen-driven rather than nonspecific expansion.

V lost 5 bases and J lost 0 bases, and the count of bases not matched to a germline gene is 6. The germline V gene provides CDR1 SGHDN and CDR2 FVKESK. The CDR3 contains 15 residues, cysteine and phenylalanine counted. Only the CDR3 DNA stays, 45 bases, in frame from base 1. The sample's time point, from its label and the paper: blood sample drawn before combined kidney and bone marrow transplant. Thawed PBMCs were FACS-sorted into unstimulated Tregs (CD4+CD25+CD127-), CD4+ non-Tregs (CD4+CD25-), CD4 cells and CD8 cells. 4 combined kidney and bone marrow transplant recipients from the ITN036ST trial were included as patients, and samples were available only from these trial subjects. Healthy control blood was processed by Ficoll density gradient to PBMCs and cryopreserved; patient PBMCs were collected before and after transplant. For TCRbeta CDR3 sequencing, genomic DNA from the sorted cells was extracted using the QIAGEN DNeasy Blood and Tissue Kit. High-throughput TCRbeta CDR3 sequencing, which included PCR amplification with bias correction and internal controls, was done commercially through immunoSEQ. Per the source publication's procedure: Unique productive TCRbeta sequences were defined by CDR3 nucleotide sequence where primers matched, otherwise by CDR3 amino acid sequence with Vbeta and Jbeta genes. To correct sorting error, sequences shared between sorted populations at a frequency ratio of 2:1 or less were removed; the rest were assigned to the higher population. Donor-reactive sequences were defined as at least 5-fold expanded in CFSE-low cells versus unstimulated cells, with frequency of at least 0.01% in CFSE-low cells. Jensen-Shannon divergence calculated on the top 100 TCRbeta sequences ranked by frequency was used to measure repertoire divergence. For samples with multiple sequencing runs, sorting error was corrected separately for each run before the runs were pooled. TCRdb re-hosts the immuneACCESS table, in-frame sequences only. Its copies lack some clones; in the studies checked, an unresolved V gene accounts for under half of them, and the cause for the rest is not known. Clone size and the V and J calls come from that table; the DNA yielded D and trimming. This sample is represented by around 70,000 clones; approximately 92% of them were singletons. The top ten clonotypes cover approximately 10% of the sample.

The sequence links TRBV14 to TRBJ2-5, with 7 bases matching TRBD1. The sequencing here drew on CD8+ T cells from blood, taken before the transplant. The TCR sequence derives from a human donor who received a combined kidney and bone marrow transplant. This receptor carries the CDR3 CASSTTGVYQETQYF. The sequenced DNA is TGTGCCAGCAGCACTACAGGGGTCTACCAAGAGACCCAGTACTTC.